What follows is one T cell receptor (beta chain) and its context. Germline CDR1 and CDR2: SGHNT and YYREEE (reference sequence). The CDR3 has 13 residues. Trimming stripped 4 bases from V and 8 bases from J, with 12 bases between. Generated by immunoSEQ multiplex PCR, the TCRdb table keeps only in-frame clones and is missing some. The data show roughly 180,000 clones, around 94% seen once. The data derive from a study of control samples from healthy donors and cancer patients. Sequenced material: blood. This sequence originates from a woman aged 18-29 years in good health. The chain joins TRBV5-4 to TRBJ1-4, with D possibly matching TRBD1 (5 bases). CDR3 DNA: TGTGCCAGCAGCCTGGGGCCTCGGGAAAAACTGTTTTTT. Its translation: CASSLGPREKLFF.